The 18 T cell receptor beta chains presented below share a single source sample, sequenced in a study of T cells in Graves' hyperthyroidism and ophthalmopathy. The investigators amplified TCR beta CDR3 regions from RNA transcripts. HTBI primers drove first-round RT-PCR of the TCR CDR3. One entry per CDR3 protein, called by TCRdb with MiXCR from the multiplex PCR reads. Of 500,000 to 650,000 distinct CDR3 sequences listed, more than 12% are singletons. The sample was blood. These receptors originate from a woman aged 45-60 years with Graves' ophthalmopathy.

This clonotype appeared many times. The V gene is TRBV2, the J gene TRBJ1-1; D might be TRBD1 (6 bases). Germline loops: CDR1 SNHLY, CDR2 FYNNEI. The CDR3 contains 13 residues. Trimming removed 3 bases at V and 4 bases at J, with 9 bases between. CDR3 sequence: CASSDRGGTEAFF. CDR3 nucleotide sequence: TGTGCCAGCAGTGACAGGGGAGGCACTGAAGCTTTCTTT. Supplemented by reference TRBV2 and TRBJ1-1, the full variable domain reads EPEVTQTPSHQVTQMGQEVILRCVPISNHLYFYWYRQILGQKVEFLVSFYNNEISEKSEIFDDQFSVERPDGSNFTLKIRSTKLEDSAMYFCASSDRGGTEAFFGQGTRLTVV.

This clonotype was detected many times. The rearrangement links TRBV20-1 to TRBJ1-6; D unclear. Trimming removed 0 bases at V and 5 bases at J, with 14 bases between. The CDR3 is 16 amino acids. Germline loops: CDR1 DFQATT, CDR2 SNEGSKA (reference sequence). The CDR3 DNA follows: TGCAGTGCTAGAGATTTGACAAGTACTAATAATTCACCCCTCCACTTT. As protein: CSARDLTSTNNSPLHF.

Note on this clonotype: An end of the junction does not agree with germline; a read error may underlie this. The CDR3 DNA reads TGTGCCAGCAGTACCGGGGCGCGGGGCCTACACTTC. Its translation is CASSTGARGLHF. The genes are TRBV28 and TRBJ1-2; tentative D call: TRBD1 (5 bases). This CDR3 has 12 amino acids. The germline CDR1 and CDR2 sequences are MDHEN and SYDVKM.

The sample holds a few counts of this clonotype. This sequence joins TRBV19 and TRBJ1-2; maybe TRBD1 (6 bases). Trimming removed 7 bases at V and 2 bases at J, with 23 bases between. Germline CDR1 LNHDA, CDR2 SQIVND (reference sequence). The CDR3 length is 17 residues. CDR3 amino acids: CASTMERGRGGNYGYTF. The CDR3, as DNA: TGTGCCAGTACCATGGAAAGAGGAAGGGGGGGAAACTATGGCTACACCTTC.

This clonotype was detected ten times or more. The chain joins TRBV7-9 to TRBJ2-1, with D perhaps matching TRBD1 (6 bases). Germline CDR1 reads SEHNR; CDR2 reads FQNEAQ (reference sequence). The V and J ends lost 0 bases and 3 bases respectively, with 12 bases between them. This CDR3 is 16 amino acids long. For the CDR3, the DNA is TGTGCCAGCAGCTTAGCGATCCTGGACAGCTACAATGAGCAGTTCTTC. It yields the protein CASSLAILDSYNEQFF. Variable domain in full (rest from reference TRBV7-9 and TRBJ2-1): DTGVSQNPRHKITKRGQNVTFRCDPISEHNRLYWYRQTLGQGPEFLTYFQNEAQLEKSRLLSDRFSAERPKGSFSTLEIQRTEQGDSAMYLCASSLAILDSYNEQFFGPGTRLTVL.

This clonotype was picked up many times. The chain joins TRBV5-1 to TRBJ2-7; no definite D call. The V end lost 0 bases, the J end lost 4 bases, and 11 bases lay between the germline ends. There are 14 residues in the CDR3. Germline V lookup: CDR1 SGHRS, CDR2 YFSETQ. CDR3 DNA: TGCGCCAGCAGCTTGGAAGGACCGAGTTACGAGCAGTACTTC. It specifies CASSLEGPSYEQYF.

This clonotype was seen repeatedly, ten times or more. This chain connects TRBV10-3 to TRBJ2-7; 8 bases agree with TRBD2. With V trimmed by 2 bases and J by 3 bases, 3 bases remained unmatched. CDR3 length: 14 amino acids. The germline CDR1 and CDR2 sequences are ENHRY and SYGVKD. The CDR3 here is CAISESLAGYEQYF. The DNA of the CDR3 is TGTGCCATCAGTGAGAGTCTAGCGGGCTACGAGCAGTACTTC.

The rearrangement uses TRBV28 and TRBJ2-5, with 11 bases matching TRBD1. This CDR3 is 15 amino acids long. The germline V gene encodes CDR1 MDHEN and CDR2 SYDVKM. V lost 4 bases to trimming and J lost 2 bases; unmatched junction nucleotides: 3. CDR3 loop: CASSSGQGEQETQYF. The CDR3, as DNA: TGTGCCAGCAGTTCGGGACAGGGGGAGCAAGAGACCCAGTACTTC.

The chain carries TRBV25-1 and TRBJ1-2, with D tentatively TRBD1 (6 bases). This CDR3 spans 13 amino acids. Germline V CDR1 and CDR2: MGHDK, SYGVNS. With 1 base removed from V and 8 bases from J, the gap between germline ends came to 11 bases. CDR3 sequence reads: CASSELGGRGYTF. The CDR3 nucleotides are TGTGCCAGCAGTGAATTGGGGGGCAGGGGCTACACCTTC.

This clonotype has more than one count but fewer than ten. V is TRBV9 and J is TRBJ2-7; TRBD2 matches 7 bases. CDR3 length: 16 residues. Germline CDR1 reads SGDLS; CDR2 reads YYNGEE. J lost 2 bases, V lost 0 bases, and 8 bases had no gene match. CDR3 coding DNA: TGTGCCAGCAGCGTAGAGGGGCTAGCGGATACCTACGAGCAGTACTTC. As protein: CASSVEGLADTYEQYF. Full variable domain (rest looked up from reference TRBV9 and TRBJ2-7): DSGVTQTPKHLITATGQRVTLRCSPRSGDLSVYWYQQSLDQGLQFLIQYYNGEERAKGNILERFSAQQFPDLHSELNLSSLELGDSALYFCASSVEGLADTYEQYFGPGTRLTVT.

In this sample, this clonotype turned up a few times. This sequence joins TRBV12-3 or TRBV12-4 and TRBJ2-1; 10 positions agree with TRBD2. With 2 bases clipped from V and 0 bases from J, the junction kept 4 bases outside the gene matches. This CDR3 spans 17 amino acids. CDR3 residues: CASSLKTSGFSYNEQFF. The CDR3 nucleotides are TGTGCCAGCAGTTTAAAGACTAGCGGGTTCTCCTACAATGAGCAGTTCTTC.

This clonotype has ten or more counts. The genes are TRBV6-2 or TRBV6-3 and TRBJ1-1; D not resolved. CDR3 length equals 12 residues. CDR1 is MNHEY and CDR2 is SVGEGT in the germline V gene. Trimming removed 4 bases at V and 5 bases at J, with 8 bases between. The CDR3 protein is CASSWSRTEAFF. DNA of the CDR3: TGTGCCAGCAGTTGGTCTCGAACTGAAGCTTTCTTT.

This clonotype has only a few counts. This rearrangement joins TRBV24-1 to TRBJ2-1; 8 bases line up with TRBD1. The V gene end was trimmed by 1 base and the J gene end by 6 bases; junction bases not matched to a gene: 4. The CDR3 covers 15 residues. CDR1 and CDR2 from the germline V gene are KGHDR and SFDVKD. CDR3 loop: CATSDLGQGINEQFF. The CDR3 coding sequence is TGTGCCACCAGTGATTTAGGACAGGGTATCAATGAGCAGTTCTTC.

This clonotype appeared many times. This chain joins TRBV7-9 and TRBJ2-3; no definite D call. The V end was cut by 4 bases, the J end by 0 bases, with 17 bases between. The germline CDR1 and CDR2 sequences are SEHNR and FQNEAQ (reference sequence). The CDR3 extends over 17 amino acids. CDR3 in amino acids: CASSSNSRGYSTDTQYF. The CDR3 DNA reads TGTGCCAGCAGCTCTAACTCCCGTGGATATAGCACAGATACGCAGTATTTT.

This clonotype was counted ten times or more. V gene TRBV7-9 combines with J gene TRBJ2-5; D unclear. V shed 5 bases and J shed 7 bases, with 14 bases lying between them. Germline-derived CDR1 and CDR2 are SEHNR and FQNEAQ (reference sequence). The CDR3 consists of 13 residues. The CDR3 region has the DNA TGTGCCAGCAGCCCTGTTCCAATGGGGACCCAGTACTTC. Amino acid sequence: CASSPVPMGTQYF.

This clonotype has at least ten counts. The CDR3 DNA reads as TGTGCCAGCAGTTTAGGGGCTCGCAATCAGCCCCAGCATTTT. Translated, it gives CASSLGARNQPQHF. The chain employs TRBV12-3 or TRBV12-4 and TRBJ1-5; no clear D. V dropped 1 base and J dropped 2 bases, with 6 bases sitting between them. This CDR3 region has 14 residues.

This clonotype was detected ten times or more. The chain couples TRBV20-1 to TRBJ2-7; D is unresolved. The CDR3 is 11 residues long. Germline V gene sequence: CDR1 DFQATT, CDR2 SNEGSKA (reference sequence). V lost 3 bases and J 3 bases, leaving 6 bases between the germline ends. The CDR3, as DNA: TGCAGTGCTAGTGAGGACTACGAGCAGTACTTC. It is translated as CSASEDYEQYF.

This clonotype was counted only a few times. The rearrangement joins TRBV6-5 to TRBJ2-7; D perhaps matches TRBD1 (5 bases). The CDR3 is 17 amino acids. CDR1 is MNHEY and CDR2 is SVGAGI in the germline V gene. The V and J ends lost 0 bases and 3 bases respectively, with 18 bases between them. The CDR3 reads CASSYSASWSGYYEQYF. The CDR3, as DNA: TGTGCCAGCAGTTACTCGGCGTCTTGGTCAGGGTACTACGAGCAGTACTTC.